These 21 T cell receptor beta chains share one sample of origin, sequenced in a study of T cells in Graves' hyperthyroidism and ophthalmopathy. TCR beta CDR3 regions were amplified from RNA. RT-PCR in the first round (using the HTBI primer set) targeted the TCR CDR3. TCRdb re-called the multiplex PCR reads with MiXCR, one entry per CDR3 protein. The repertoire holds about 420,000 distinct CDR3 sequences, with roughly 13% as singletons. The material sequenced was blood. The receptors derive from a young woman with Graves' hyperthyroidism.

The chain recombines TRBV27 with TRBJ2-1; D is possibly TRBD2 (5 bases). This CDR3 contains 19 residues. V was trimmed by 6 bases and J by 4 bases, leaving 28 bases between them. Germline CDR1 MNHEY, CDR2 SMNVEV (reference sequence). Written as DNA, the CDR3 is TGTGCCAGCAGCAAATCTGAAACTACTAGTGCTTGGCTTTACAATGAGCAGTTCTTC. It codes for CASSKSETTSAWLYNEQFF.

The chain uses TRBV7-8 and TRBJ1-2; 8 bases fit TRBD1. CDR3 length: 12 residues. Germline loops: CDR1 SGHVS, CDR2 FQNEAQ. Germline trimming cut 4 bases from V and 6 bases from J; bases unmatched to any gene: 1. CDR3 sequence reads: CASSSTGDGYTF. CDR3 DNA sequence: TGTGCCAGCAGCTCGACAGGGGATGGCTACACCTTC.

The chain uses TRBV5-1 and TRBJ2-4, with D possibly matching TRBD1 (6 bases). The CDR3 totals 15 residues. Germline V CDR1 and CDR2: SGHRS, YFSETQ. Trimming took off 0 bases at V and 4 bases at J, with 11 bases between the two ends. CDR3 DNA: TGCGCCAGCAGCTTGGATACAGGGACAAAAAACATTCAGTACTTC. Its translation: CASSLDTGTKNIQYF.

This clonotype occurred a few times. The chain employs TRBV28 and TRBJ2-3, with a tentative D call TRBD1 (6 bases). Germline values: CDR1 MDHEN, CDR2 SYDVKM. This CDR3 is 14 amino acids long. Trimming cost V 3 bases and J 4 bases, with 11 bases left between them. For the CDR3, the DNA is TGTGCCAGCAGTTTCCAGGGGCTCCCAGATACGCAGTATTTT. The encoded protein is CASSFQGLPDTQYF.

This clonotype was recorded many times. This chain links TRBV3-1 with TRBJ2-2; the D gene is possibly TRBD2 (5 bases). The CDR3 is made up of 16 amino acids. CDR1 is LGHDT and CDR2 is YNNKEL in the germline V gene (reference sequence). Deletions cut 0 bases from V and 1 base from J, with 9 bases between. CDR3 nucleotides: TGTGCCAGCAGCCAAGAGAAGGACTGGAACACCGGGGAGCTGTTTTTT. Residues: CASSQEKDWNTGELFF.

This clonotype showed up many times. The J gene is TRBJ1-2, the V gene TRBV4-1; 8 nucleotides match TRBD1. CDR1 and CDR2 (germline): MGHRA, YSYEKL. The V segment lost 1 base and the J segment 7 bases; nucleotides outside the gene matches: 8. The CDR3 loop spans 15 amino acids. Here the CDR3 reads CASSQGQGAVGGYTF. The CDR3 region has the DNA TGCGCCAGCAGCCAAGGTCAGGGGGCCGTGGGTGGCTACACCTTC.

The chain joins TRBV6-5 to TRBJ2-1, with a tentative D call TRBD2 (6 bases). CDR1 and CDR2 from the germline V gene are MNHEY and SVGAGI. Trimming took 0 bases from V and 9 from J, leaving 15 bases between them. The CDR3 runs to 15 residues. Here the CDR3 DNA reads TGTGCCAGCAGTTACTCGTTCGGGGGTGGTGGTGAGCAGTTCTTC. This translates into CASSYSFGGGGEQFF.

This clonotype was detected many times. The CDR3 bases are TGTGCCAGCAGTTACCAGACTAGCGGCATAGGTTTCGAGCAGTACTTC. It encodes CASSYQTSGIGFEQYF. This sequence joins TRBV6-2 or TRBV6-3 and TRBJ2-7, with 9 bases aligning to TRBD2. V trimming: 2 bases; J trimming: 6 bases; junction bases outside the gene matches: 11. The CDR3 extends over 16 amino acids. CDR1 and CDR2 (germline): MNHEY, SVGEGT.

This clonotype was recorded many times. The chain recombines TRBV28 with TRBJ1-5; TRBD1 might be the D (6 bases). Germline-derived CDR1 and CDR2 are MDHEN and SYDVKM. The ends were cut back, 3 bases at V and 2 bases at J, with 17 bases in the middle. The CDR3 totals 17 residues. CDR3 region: CASSFRQATMGNQPQHF. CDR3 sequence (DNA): TGTGCCAGCAGTTTCAGACAGGCCACAATGGGCAATCAGCCCCAGCATTTT.

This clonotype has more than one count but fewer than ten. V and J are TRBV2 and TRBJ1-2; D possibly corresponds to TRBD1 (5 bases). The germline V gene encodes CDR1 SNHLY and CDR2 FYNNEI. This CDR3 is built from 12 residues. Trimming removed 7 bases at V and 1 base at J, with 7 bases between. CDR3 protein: CASNQGNYGYTF. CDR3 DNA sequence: TGTGCCAGCAACCAGGGTAACTATGGCTACACCTTC.

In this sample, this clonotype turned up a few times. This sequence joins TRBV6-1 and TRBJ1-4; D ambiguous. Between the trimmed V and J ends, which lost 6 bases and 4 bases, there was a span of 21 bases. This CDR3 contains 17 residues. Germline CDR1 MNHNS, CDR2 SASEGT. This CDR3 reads CASRIRADLGFNEKLFF. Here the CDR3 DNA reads TGTGCCAGCAGAATTAGGGCAGACCTAGGGTTTAATGAAAAACTGTTTTTT.

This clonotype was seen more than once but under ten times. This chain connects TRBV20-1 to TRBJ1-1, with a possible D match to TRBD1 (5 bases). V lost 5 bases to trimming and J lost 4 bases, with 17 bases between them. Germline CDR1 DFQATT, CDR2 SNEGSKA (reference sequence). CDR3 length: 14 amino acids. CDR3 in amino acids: CSADGVGGITEAFF. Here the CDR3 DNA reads TGCAGTGCTGACGGGGTCGGGGGGATCACTGAAGCTTTCTTT.

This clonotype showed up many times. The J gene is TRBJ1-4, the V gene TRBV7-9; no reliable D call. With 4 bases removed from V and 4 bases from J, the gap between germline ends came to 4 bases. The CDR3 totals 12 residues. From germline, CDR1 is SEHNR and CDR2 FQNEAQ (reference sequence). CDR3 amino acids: CASSSVNEKLFF. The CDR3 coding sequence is TGTGCCAGCAGCTCGGTTAATGAAAAACTGTTTTTT.

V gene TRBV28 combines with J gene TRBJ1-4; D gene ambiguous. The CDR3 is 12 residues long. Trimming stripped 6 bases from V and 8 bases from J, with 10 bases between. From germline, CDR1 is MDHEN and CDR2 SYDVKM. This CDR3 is CASSPQVEKLFF. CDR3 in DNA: TGTGCCAGCAGCCCCCAGGTGGAAAAACTGTTTTTT.

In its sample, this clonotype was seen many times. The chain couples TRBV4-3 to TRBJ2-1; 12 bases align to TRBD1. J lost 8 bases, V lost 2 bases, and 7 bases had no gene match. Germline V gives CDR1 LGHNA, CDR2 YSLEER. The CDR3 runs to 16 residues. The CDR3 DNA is TGCGCCAGCAGCCAACAATTGGGGACAGGGGGCTATGAGCAGTTCTTC. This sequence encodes CASSQQLGTGGYEQFF.

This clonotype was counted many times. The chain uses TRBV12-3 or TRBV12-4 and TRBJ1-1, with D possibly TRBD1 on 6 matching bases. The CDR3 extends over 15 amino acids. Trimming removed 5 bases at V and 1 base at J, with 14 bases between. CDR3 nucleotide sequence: TGTGCCAGCAGTCGGACCGGGACACCGAACACTGAAGCTTTCTTT. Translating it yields CASSRTGTPNTEAFF.

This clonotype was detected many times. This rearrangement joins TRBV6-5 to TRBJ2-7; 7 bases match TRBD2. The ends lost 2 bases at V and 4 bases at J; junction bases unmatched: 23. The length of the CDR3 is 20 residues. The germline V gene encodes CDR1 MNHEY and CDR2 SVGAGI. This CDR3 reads CASSYRSIGLAEPSRYEQYF. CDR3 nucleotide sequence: TGTGCCAGCAGTTACCGGTCTATAGGGCTAGCGGAACCCTCTAGGTACGAGCAGTACTTC.

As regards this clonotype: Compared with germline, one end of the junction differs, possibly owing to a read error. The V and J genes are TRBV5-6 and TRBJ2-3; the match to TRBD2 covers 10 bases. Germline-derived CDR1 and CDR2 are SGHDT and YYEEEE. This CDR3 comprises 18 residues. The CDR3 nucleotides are TGTGCCAGCAACTTGGCTCCAGCGGGAGGGTTTTTCACAGATACGCAGTATTTT. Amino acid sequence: CASNLAPAGGFFTDTQYF.

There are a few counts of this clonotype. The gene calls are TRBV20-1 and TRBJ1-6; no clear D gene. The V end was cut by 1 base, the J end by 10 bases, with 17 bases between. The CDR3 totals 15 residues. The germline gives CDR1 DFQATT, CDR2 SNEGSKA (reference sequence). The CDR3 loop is CSARVPSIAWSPLHF. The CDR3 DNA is TGCAGTGCTAGAGTCCCCTCGATCGCCTGGTCACCCCTCCACTTT.

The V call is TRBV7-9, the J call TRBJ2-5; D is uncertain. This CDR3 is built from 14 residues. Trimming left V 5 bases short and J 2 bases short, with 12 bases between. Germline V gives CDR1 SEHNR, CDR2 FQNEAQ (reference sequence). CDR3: CASSPGVPQETQYF. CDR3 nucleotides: TGTGCCAGCAGCCCAGGAGTCCCTCAAGAGACCCAGTACTTC.

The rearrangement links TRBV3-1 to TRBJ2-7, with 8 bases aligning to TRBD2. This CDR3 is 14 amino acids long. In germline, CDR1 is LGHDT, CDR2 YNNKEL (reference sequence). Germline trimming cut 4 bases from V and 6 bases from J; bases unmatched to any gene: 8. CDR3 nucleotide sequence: TGTGCCAGCAGCCTTAGCGGGAAAGGGGGCGAGCAGTACTTC. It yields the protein CASSLSGKGGEQYF.